This TCR beta chain comes out of a study of blood T cells in healthy people across ages. Study-level points and caveats: Age showed a roughly linear inverse relationship with TCR beta diversity per million T cells.

Alongside a J-beta primer mix, a sample-barcoded 5' primer served in a second PCR lasting roughly 7 to 11 cycles. A template-switch adaptor containing 12 random nucleotides labeled each cDNA molecule. The study obtained at least 2.5 million CDR3-containing paired-end reads from every sample. TCRdb passed the 5' RACE reads through MiXCR, listing each CDR3 protein once. The data show 1,500,000 or so distinct CDR3 sequences, roughly 59% seen once. Trimming took 4 bases from V and 9 from J; bases not matched to a gene: 17. The CDR3 has 16 amino acids. CDR1 and CDR2 (germline): SGHAT, FQNNGV. Comment on this clonotype: The antigen is unknown.

Peripheral blood, ten milliliters per donor, was collected. The specimen sequenced was blood. The TCR sequence derives from a man aged 18 to 35 in good health. The chain has TRBV11-2 and TRBJ2-7; 8 bases fit TRBD2. CDR3 coding DNA: TGTGCCAGCAGCTCGACCCCTCGCGGGAGGAATCTAGCGCAGTACTTC. Its translation is CASSSTPRGRNLAQYF.